The entry that follows covers one T cell receptor beta chain sequence. The data are from a study of human T cells and chemical hapten exposure. Time point specified: patch test 2, 6 weeks after DPC sensitization. Treatment described: therapeutic diphenylcyclopropenone sensitization with weekly scalp DPC. TCRdb passed the RACE reads through MiXCR, listing each CDR3 protein once. This sample has a few hundred thousand distinct CDR3 sequences, with roughly 6.3% found just once. The source material was whole blood, sampled in connection with sensitization to the hapten diphenylcyclopropenone (DPC). This TCR was sampled from a young woman with alopecia areata. Some clones in this sample may be carry-over from other donors' samples.

Written as DNA, the CDR3 is TGTGCCAGCAGCCAAGAAATCGGGGAAAAACTGTTTTTT. This codes for CASSQEIGEKLFF. The V call is TRBV4-2, the J call TRBJ1-4; D is uncertain. V was clipped by 0 bases and J by 8 bases, with 7 bases between them. Germline V gene data show CDR1 as LGHNA and CDR2 as YNFKEQ. This CDR3 is built from 13 residues.